The 11 T cell receptor beta chains listed next were all sequenced from one sample in a study of OX40 agonist ivuxolimab in advanced cancers. Generated by immunoSEQ multiplex PCR, the TCRdb table keeps only in-frame clones and is missing some. The table includes approximately 50,000 clones, about nine tenths detected once. This specimen consisted of CD4+ or CD8+ T cells sorted from blood, obtained in a trial of the OX40 agonist ivuxolimab. The source of these receptors is an adult with an advanced solid tumor such as melanoma, head and neck, liver or kidney cancer.

This sequence joins TRBV16 and TRBJ2-4, with 7 bases matching TRBD2. Losses at the gene ends were 3 bases for V and 0 bases for J; bases not matched to a gene: 5. CDR1 is KGHSY and CDR2 is FQNENV in the germline V gene. The CDR3 sequence is 16 residues long. CDR3 sequence reads: CASSQFAGVAKNIQYF. The CDR3 region has the DNA TGTGCCAGCAGCCAGTTTGCGGGAGTAGCCAAAAACATTCAGTACTTC.

The chain links TRBV18 to TRBJ1-4; D is possibly TRBD1 (5 bases). CDR3 length: 13 residues. CDR1 is KGHSH, CDR2 LQKENI, per germline. The V end lost 5 bases, the J end lost 11 bases, and 15 bases lay between the germline ends. For the CDR3, the DNA is TGTGCCAGCTCATGGGGGTTTACGGAGAAACTGTTTTTT. Translated: CASSWGFTEKLFF.

The rearrangement links TRBV28 to TRBJ2-1; 9 bases are shared with TRBD1. CDR3 length equals 15 residues. Per germline, CDR1 MDHEN and CDR2 SYDVKM. J gave up 4 bases and V 6 bases, and 7 bases lay outside the gene matches. CDR3 sequence: CASSPGTGPYNEQFF. The CDR3 bases are TGTGCCAGCAGCCCCGGGACAGGGCCTTACAATGAGCAGTTCTTC.

A single count supports this clone. The J gene is TRBJ1-5, the V gene TRBV4-3, with TRBD1 matching over 8 bases. CDR1 is LGHNA, CDR2 YSLEER, per germline. CDR3 length: 16 residues. The V gene end was trimmed by 0 bases and the J gene end by 9 bases; junction bases not matched to a gene: 10. CDR3 DNA sequence: TGCGCCAGCAGCCAAGAATTCGGGACAGGTCTTGCGCCCCAGCATTTT. It encodes CASSQEFGTGLAPQHF.

This clone came up once. J is TRBJ1-1 and V is TRBV9; D possibly corresponds to TRBD1 (6 bases). The germline V gene has CDR1 SGDLS and CDR2 YYNGEE. V lost 0 bases to trimming and J lost 2 bases, with 11 bases between them. CDR3 size: 15 residues. CDR3 DNA: TGTGCCAGCAGCGTAGCCCCGGGACACAACACTGAAGCTTTCTTT. Translated, it gives CASSVAPGHNTEAFF.

The CDR3 loop reads CASSANTGAEQYF. The CDR3 DNA sequence: TGCGCCAGCAGCGCAAACACTGGGGCCGAGCAGTACTTC. The J gene is TRBJ2-7, the V gene TRBV5-1; D perhaps matches TRBD1 (5 bases). The CDR3 runs 13 residues. Germline V lookup: CDR1 SGHRS, CDR2 YFSETQ. Trimming shortened V by 4 bases and J by 6 bases, and 14 bases separated the two germline ends. Full variable domain (rest looked up from reference TRBV5-1 and TRBJ2-7): KAGVTQTPRYLIKTRGQQVTLSCSPISGHRSVSWYQQTPGQGLQFLFEYFSETQRNKGNFPGRFSGRQFSNSRSEMNVSTLELGDSALYLCASSANTGAEQYFGPGTRLTVT.

The J gene is TRBJ1-5, the V gene TRBV19, with 7 bases identical to TRBD1. Trimming took 5 bases from V and 5 from J; bases not matched to a gene: 12. From germline, CDR1 is LNHDA and CDR2 SQIVND (reference sequence). CDR3 length: 16 amino acids. The DNA for the CDR3 is TGTGCCAGTAGTGCCCCTACAGGGGCGAGGGATCAGCCCCAGCATTTT. It yields the protein CASSAPTGARDQPQHF.

This rearrangement joins TRBV14 to TRBJ2-3; TRBD2 agrees at 10 bases. J gave up 14 bases and V 0 bases, and 5 bases lay outside the gene matches. Germline CDR1 is SGHDN and CDR2 is FVKESK. The CDR3 totals 13 residues. CDR3 region: CASSQDRGTSVYF. The CDR3 DNA follows: TGTGCCAGCAGCCAAGATCGTGGGACTAGCGTGTATTTT.

About this clone: The sample carries other DNA sequences with the same CDR3. The rearrangement links TRBV10-1 to TRBJ1-1; no definite D call. Germline CDR1 reads WNHNN; CDR2 reads SYGVQD (reference sequence). V was clipped by 2 bases and J by 3 bases, with 25 bases between them. The CDR3 has 19 amino acids. This CDR3 reads CASSEPGSPPLWIDTEAFF. DNA for the CDR3: TGCGCCAGCAGTGAGCCCGGATCTCCACCGCTCTGGATAGACACTGAAGCTTTCTTT.

V and J are TRBV11-3 and TRBJ1-2; D unresolved. Germline lookup yields CDR1 SGHNT and CDR2 YENEEA. Between the trimmed V and J ends, which lost 5 bases and 4 bases, there was a span of 17 bases. The CDR3 contains 15 residues. CDR3 sequence: CASSIQFLGSYGYTF. The CDR3 DNA reads as TGTGCCAGCAGCATCCAATTCTTGGGGAGCTATGGCTACACCTTC.

The CDR3 DNA reads TGCGCCAGCAGCTTGGACGGGAGCTCCTACGAGCAGTACTTC. Its translation: CASSLDGSSYEQYF. The J gene is TRBJ2-7, the V gene TRBV5-1; D is possibly TRBD2 (6 bases). Trimming stripped 0 bases from V and 0 bases from J, with 7 bases between. The CDR3 covers 14 residues. Germline V lookup: CDR1 SGHRS, CDR2 YFSETQ.